The 18 T cell receptor beta chains listed next were all sequenced from one sample in a study of shared clonotypes between healthy human individuals (dated by TCRdb to about 2020). The method behind the library was the immunoSEQ multiplex PCR assay. The source is immuneACCESS, and TCRdb retained only in-frame sequences with V and J called. Part of the clones is not carried over; for the studies checked, unresolved V genes explain less than half of this, and the remainder is unexplained. For this sample the table gives hundreds of thousands of clones, of which over 95% were detected only once. The ten biggest clones cover 0.11% of the sample. CD8 naive samples were CD45RO-negative cells positively selected for CCR7, giving a CD45RA+CCR7+ population that excluded TemRA cells. The sequenced sample was naive CD8+ T cells sorted from blood. According to the study, the label for this sample's cell subset or site signals: CD45RA+CCR7+. The receptors were gathered from a woman in her 30s in good health.

The rearrangement joins TRBV29-1 to TRBJ2-3; D not certain. Looked up from germline, CDR1 is SQVTM and CDR2 is ANQGSEA. Trimming stripped 8 bases from V and 5 bases from J, with 20 bases between. This CDR3 is 14 amino acids long. CDR3 sequence: CSTGLFSQLDTQYF. The CDR3 DNA reads TGCAGCACTGGGTTGTTCTCACAATTAGATACGCAGTATTTT.

The chain employs TRBV6-1 and TRBJ1-5; no reliable D call. V was pared by 3 bases and J by 3 bases, with 9 bases between. The CDR3 covers 14 residues. Germline values: CDR1 MNHNS, CDR2 SASEGT. The CDR3 DNA reads TGTGCCAGCAGTGACAGGCATTTCAATCAGCCCCAGCATTTT. This translates into CASSDRHFNQPQHF.

V and J are TRBV14 and TRBJ1-3, with D unclear. Trimming stripped 0 bases from V and 0 bases from J, with 3 bases between. The CDR3 loop spans 14 amino acids. Germline CDR1 reads SGHDN; CDR2 reads FVKESK. As DNA, the CDR3 is TGTGCCAGCAGCCAAGAAAACTCTGGAAACACCATATATTTT. This encodes CASSQENSGNTIYF.

The rearrangement uses TRBV28 and TRBJ2-1; 9 positions match TRBD2. The CDR3 consists of 15 residues. Trimming at V came to 3 bases and at J to 5 bases, leaving 5 bases not matched to a gene. CDR1 and CDR2 (germline): MDHEN, SYDVKM. The CDR3 protein is CASSFRGGGDNEQFF. CDR3 DNA sequence: TGTGCCAGCAGTTTCCGAGGCGGGGGGGACAATGAGCAGTTCTTC. The entire variable domain, with the rest obtained from reference TRBV28 and TRBJ2-1, is as follows: DVKVTQSSRYLVKRTGEKVFLECVQDMDHENMFWYRQDPGLGLRLIYFSYDVKMKEKGDIPEGYSVSREKKERFSLILESASTNQTSMYLCASSFRGGGDNEQFFGPGTRLTVL.

This chain connects TRBV27 to TRBJ2-7; D might be TRBD2 (6 bases). This CDR3 comprises 15 residues. Trimming removed 5 bases at V and 3 bases at J, with 17 bases between. CDR1 and CDR2 from the germline V gene are MNHEY and SMNVEV (reference sequence). The CDR3 sequence: CASSPRLGTFYEQYF. DNA for the CDR3: TGTGCCAGCAGTCCTCGACTAGGAACTTTCTACGAGCAGTACTTC.

V gene TRBV10-3 combines with J gene TRBJ1-5; no firm D call. V was trimmed by 2 bases and J by 4 bases, leaving 12 bases between them. The CDR3 covers 15 residues. CDR1 and CDR2 from the germline V gene are ENHRY and SYGVKD. The CDR3 coding sequence is TGTGCCATCAGTGAGACTGGGATCACAAATCAGCCCCAGCATTTT. This encodes CAISETGITNQPQHF.

The J gene is TRBJ2-7, the V gene TRBV2; D may correspond to TRBD1 or TRBD2 (5 bases each). The V end was cut by 5 bases, the J end by 2 bases, with 16 bases between. The CDR3 has 15 residues. Germline V gene sequence: CDR1 SNHLY, CDR2 FYNNEI. In nucleotides, the CDR3 is TGTGCCAGCAGTCCAAGGGGAGATGGGCCCTACGAGCAGTACTTC. The encoded protein is CASSPRGDGPYEQYF.

The chain links TRBV27 to TRBJ2-5; no reliable D call. Germline V gene data show CDR1 as MNHEY and CDR2 as SMNVEV (reference sequence). This CDR3 is 13 amino acids long. The ends were cut back, 3 bases at V and 4 bases at J, with 9 bases in the middle. CDR3 amino acids: CASSLAVGETQYF. CDR3 DNA: TGTGCCAGCAGTTTGGCGGTAGGAGAGACCCAGTACTTC.

This clone showed up just once. V usage is TRBV28 and J usage is TRBJ2-3; no reliable D call. V lost 3 bases and J 0 bases, leaving 4 bases between the germline ends. CDR3 length: 13 amino acids. Looked up from germline, CDR1 is MDHEN and CDR2 is SYDVKM. CDR3 amino acids: CASSFPSTDTQYF. The CDR3 DNA reads as TGTGCCAGCAGTTTCCCTAGCACAGATACGCAGTATTTT.

This chain connects TRBV10-3 to TRBJ2-7, with D unresolved. V shed 7 bases and J shed 3 bases, with 13 bases lying between them. There are 13 residues in the CDR3. CDR1 ENHRY and CDR2 SYGVKD come from the germline V gene. The CDR3 reads CAIKVDGDYEQYF. The CDR3 DNA follows: TGTGCCATCAAGGTAGATGGGGACTACGAGCAGTACTTC.

The chain recombines TRBV4-1 with TRBJ2-5; 7 nucleotides match TRBD2. Germline V gives CDR1 MGHRA, CDR2 YSYEKL. V shed 0 bases and J 3 bases; nucleotides not matched to a gene: 16. CDR3 size: 19 residues. CDR3 residues: CASSQDRSPRLAIEETQYF. Written as DNA, the CDR3 is TGCGCCAGCAGCCAAGACCGGTCCCCCCGACTAGCAATAGAAGAGACCCAGTACTTC.

The V gene is TRBV19, the J gene TRBJ1-4; D might be TRBD1 (5 bases). V lost 7 bases and J lost 8, with 17 bases in between. Germline lookup yields CDR1 LNHDA and CDR2 SQIVND (reference sequence). This CDR3 comprises 14 residues. CDR3 nucleotide sequence: TGTGCCAGTACCCCGCGGGGGTACGAAGAAAAACTGTTTTTT. It encodes CASTPRGYEEKLFF.

This sequence joins TRBV7-6 and TRBJ2-7; 7 nucleotides align to TRBD2. The CDR3 is made up of 16 amino acids. V lost 1 base, J lost 1 base, and 7 bases stayed unmatched. CDR1 and CDR2 (germline): SGHVS, FNYEAQ. The CDR3 DNA is TGTGCCAGCAGCTTAGTACGGCCTAGCGGTTCCTACGAGCAGTACTTC. This translates into CASSLVRPSGSYEQYF.

This rearrangement joins TRBV10-1 to TRBJ2-7; D tentatively reads TRBD1 or TRBD2 (6 bases each). V shed 4 bases and J shed 4 bases, with 17 bases lying between them. The germline V gene has CDR1 WNHNN and CDR2 SYGVQD (reference sequence). This CDR3 region has 15 residues. CDR3: CASSVDRTSLYEQYF. The CDR3, as DNA: TGCGCCAGCAGTGTGGACAGAACTAGCTTATACGAGCAGTACTTC.

The rearrangement links TRBV5-6 to TRBJ2-1; tentative D call: TRBD2 (6 bases). The CDR3 consists of 15 residues. Trimming removed 1 base from V and 5 bases from J, with 13 bases in between. The germline V gene has CDR1 SGHDT and CDR2 YYEEEE. The CDR3 DNA is TGTGCCAGCAGCTTGCGTGCGGGGACCCACAATGAGCAGTTCTTC. It encodes CASSLRAGTHNEQFF.

The rearrangement joins TRBV28 to TRBJ1-5; D gene ambiguous. V lost 7 bases and J 0 bases, leaving 10 bases between the germline ends. In germline, CDR1 is MDHEN, CDR2 SYDVKM. CDR3 size: 14 residues. CDR3 amino acids: CASKRAYSNQPQHF. DNA of the CDR3: TGTGCCAGCAAACGAGCTTATAGCAATCAGCCCCAGCATTTT.

This rearrangement joins TRBV5-8 to TRBJ2-3; D gene unclear. Trimming stripped 6 bases from V and 8 bases from J, with 7 bases between. The CDR3 is 10 residues long. The V gene's germline CDR1 is SGHTS and CDR2 YDEGEE. CDR3 loop: CASMEGTQYF. The CDR3 bases are TGTGCCAGCATGGAAGGTACGCAGTATTTT.

V is TRBV7-8 and J is TRBJ2-7; D gene uncertain. V lost 3 bases, J lost 3 bases, and 15 bases lay in between. Germline V gives CDR1 SGHVS, CDR2 FQNEAQ. The CDR3 length is 15 residues. CDR3 residues: CASSFYHSKGYEQYF. The CDR3 region has the DNA TGTGCCAGCAGCTTTTACCACTCAAAGGGCTACGAGCAGTACTTC.